This T cell receptor (beta chain) derives from a study of blood T cell repertoires in COVID-19. Study-level background: Whether acute or convalescent, the COVID-19 samples came from the United States, Italy and Spain. From T cells, B-cell-depleted T cells, or PBMCs came the material, which was cDNA or gDNA.

Original analysis: Reference gene primers were amplified, and this amplification served to estimate nucleated cell counts. Libraries were prepared by immunoSEQ multiplex PCR; TCRdb keeps only in-frame clonotypes and omits some of them. The DNA gave D and trimming, while V, J and clone size come from that table. Of about 310,000 clones in the sample, roughly 86% were seen once. With V trimmed by 5 bases and J by 2 bases, 8 bases remained unmatched. The CDR3 runs 15 residues. The germline V gene has CDR1 SGHDT and CDR2 YYEEEE. The gene calls are TRBV5-6 and TRBJ2-7; 9 nucleotides match TRBD1. The receptor was derived from a man between 65 and 79 years old with acute or convalescent COVID-19. Sequencing was carried out using peripheral blood. The CDR3: CASSERDREPYEQYF. The CDR3 DNA sequence: TGTGCCAGCAGTGAGAGGGACAGGGAACCCTACGAGCAGTACTTC.